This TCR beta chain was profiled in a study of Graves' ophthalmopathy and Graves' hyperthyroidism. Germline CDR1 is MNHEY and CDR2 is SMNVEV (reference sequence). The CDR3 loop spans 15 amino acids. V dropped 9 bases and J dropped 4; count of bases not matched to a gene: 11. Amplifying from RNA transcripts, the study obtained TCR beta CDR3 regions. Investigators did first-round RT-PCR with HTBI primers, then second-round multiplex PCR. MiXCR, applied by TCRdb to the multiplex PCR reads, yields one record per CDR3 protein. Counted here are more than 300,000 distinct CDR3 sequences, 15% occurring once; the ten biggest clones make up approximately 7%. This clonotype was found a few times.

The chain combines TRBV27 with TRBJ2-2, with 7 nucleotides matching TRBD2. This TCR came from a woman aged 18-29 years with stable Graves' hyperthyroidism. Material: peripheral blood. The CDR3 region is CASNELGGGTGELFF. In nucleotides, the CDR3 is TGTGCCAGTAATGAGTTGGGGGGGGGCACCGGGGAGCTGTTTTTT.